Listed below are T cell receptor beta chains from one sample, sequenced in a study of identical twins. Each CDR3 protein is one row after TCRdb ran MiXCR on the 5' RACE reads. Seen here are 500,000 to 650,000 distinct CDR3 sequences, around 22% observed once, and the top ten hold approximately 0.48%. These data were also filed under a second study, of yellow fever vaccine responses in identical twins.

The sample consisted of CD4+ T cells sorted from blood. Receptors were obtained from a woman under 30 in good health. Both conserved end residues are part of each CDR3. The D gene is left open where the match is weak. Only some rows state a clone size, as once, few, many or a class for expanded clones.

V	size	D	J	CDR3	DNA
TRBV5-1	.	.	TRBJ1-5	CASSLGFPNQPQHF	TGCGCCAGCAGCTTAGGGTTCCCAAATCAGCCCCAGCATTTT
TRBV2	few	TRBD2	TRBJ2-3	CASSSGLAVTDTQYF	TGTGCCAGCAGTTCTGGACTAGCGGTCACAGATACGCAGTATTTT
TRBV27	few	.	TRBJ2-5	CASGQPRTQYF	TGTGCCTCAGGACAGCCTCGGACCCAGTACTTC
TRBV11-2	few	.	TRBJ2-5	CASSDRYRTKKRVETQYF	TGTGCCAGCAGCGACCGCTACCGAACCAAAAAAAGAGTTGAGACCCAGTACTTC
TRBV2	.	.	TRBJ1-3	CASRQDGNTIYF	TGTGCCAGCAGGCAAGACGGAAACACCATATATTTT
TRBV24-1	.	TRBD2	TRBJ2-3	CATSDFTSGGTDTQYF	TGTGCCACCAGTGATTTTACTAGCGGGGGAACAGATACGCAGTATTTT
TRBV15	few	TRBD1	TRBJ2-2	CATSGLRTTGTGGTGELFF	TGTGCCACCAGCGGTCTAAGAACAACCGGGACAGGGGGTACCGGGGAGCTGTTTTTT
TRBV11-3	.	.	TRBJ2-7	CASSYLALDSEQYF	TGTGCCAGCAGCTACCTCGCCCTTGACTCCGAGCAGTACTTC
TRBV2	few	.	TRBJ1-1	CASSGNGNTEAFF	TGTGCCAGCAGTGGGAACGGGAACACTGAAGCTTTCTTT
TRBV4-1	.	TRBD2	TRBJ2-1	CASSQVGLAGINEQFF	TGCGCCAGCAGCCAAGTTGGACTAGCGGGGATCAATGAGCAGTTCTTC
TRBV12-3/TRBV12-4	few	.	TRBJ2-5	CASTKGKQQETQYF	TGTGCCAGCACTAAAGGGAAGCAGCAAGAGACCCAGTACTTC
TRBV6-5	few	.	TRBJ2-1	CASSYDPSNEQFF	TGTGCCAGCAGTTACGATCCGAGCAATGAGCAGTTCTTC
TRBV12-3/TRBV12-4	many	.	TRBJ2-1	CASSLSVGNEQFF	TGTGCCAGCAGTTTGAGTGTCGGCAATGAGCAGTTCTTC
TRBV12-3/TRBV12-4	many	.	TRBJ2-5	CASSPDRNQETQYF	TGTGCCAGCAGCCCTGACAGGAACCAAGAGACCCAGTACTTC
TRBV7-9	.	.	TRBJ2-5	CASSPEKRGQTQETQYF	TGTGCCAGCAGCCCGGAGAAACGAGGACAGACCCAAGAGACCCAGTACTTC
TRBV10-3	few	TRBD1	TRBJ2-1	CAIRGDRSGNEQFF	TGTGCCATCAGGGGGGACAGATCAGGCAATGAGCAGTTCTTC
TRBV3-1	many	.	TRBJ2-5	CASSQAETQYF	TGTGCCAGCAGCCAAGCAGAGACCCAGTACTTC
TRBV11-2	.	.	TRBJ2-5	CASSNRVVRETQYF	TGTGCCAGCAGCAATAGAGTCGTCCGGGAGACCCAGTACTTC
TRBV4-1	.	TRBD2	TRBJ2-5	CASSPFSGGSQETQYF	TGCGCCAGCAGCCCCTTTAGCGGGGGGAGCCAAGAGACCCAGTACTTC
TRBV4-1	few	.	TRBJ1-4	CASSQDGATNEKLFF	TGCGCCAGCAGCCAAGATGGGGCAACTAATGAAAAACTGTTTTTT
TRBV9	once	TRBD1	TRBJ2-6	CASSAGQGQGRSGANVLTF	TGCGCCAGCAGCGCGGGACAGGGACAGGGAAGGTCTGGGGCCAACGTCCTGACTTTC
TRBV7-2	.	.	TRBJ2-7	CASSLAGATWGEQYF	TGTGCCAGCAGCTTAGCGGGGGCCACGTGGGGCGAGCAGTACTTC
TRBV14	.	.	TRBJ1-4	CASSQDTGSTNEKLFF	TGTGCCAGCAGCCAAGATACGGGGTCAACTAATGAAAAACTGTTTTTT
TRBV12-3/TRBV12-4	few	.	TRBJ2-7	CASSFSLRIYEQYF	TGTGCCAGCAGTTTTTCCCTGCGGATATACGAGCAGTACTTC
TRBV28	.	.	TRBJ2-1	CASSFGLGEQMGQFF	TGTGCCAGCAGTTTTGGGCTAGGGGAACAAATGGGGCAGTTCTTC
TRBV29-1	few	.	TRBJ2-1	CSVEALTGGYNEQFF	TGCAGCGTTGAAGCCCTCACAGGCGGCTACAATGAGCAGTTCTTC
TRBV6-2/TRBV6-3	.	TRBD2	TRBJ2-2	CASIRDYYTGELFF	TGTGCCAGCATTAGGGACTACTACACCGGGGAGCTGTTTTTT
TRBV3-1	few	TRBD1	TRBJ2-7	CARRTGGSYEQYF	TGTGCCCGACGGACAGGGGGAAGTTACGAGCAGTACTTC
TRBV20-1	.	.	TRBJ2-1	CSARDQGLGEQFF	TGCAGTGCTAGAGATCAGGGTTTAGGTGAGCAGTTCTTC
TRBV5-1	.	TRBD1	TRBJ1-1	CASSAQQGAMNTEAFF	TGCGCCAGCAGCGCCCAACAGGGGGCGATGAACACTGAAGCTTTCTTT
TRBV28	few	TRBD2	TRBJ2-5	CASSSQGGDQETQYF	TGTGCCAGCAGTTCGCAGGGAGGGGACCAAGAGACCCAGTACTTC
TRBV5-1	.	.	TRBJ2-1	CASSPTRSYNEQFF	TGCGCCAGCAGCCCTACCAGGAGTTACAATGAGCAGTTCTTC
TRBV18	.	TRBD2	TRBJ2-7	CASSLSGTSGYEQYF	TGTGCCAGCTCACTATCCGGGACTAGCGGCTACGAGCAGTACTTC
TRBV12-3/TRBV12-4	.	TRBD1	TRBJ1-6	CASSPGQPYIPLHF	TGTGCCAGCAGTCCGGGACAGCCCTACATACCCCTCCACTTT
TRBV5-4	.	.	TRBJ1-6	CASRRTDSNSPLHF	TGTGCCAGCAGAAGGACAGACTCGAATTCACCCCTCCACTTT
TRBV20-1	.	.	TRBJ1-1	CSAREGAPLNTEAFF	TGCAGTGCTAGAGAGGGGGCTCCCCTGAACACTGAAGCTTTCTTT
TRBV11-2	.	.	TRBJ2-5	CASSSPRGGETQYF	TGTGCCAGCAGCTCCCCTCGGGGCGGGGAGACCCAGTACTTC
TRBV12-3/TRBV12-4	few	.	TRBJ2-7	CASSPRQASPYEQYF	TGTGCCAGCAGCCCCCGACAGGCTAGCCCCTACGAGCAGTACTTC
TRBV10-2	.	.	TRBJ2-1	CASSQGGAYNEQFF	TGCGCCAGCAGTCAGGGGGGGGCCTACAATGAGCAGTTCTTC
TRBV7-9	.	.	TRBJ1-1	CASSSQAAEVGTEAFF	TGTGCCAGCAGCTCCCAGGCGGCAGAAGTTGGGACTGAAGCTTTCTTT
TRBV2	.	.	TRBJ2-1	CASSDVVRADEQFF	TGTGCCAGCAGTGACGTGGTTCGAGCTGATGAGCAGTTCTTC
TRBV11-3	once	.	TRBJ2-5	CASSLGWGEETQYF	TGTGCCAGCAGCTTGGGATGGGGTGAAGAGACCCAGTACTTC
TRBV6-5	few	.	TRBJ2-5	CASSTGGYSQETQYF	TGTGCCAGCAGTACTGGCGGGTATTCCCAAGAGACCCAGTACTTC
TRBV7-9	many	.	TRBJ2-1	CASSRQGRSYNEQFF	TGTGCCAGCAGCCGTCAAGGTCGCTCCTACAATGAGCAGTTCTTC
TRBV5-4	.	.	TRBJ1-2	CASSEGGFGDYGYTF	TGTGCCAGCAGCGAAGGAGGGTTCGGGGACTATGGCTACACCTTC
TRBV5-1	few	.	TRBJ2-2	CASSRGAGELFF	TGCGCCAGCAGCCGGGGTGCCGGGGAGCTGTTTTTT
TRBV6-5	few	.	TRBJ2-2	CASVSGQSNTGELFF	TGTGCCAGCGTTTCTGGACAGTCGAACACCGGGGAGCTGTTTTTT
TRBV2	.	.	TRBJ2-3	CASSAGGGVTDTQYF	TGTGCCAGCAGTGCTGGGGGGGGCGTCACAGATACGCAGTATTTT
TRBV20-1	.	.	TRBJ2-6	CCARDGQRGSGANVLTF	TGCTGTGCTAGAGATGGGCAGAGAGGCTCTGGGGCCAACGTCCTGACTTTC
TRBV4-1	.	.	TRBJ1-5	CASSQGWGGVNQPQHF	TGCGCCAGCAGCCAAGGTTGGGGGGGGGTCAATCAGCCCCAGCATTTT
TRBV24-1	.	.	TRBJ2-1	CATSDWNRVYNEQFF	TGTGCCACCAGTGATTGGAACAGGGTTTACAATGAGCAGTTCTTC
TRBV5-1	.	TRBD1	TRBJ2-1	CASSAPGQNNEQFF	TGCGCCAGCAGCGCGCCGGGACAGAACAATGAGCAGTTCTTC
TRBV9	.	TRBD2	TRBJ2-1	CASSVDPSGRVWEQFF	TGTGCCAGCAGCGTAGACCCTAGCGGGAGGGTCTGGGAGCAGTTCTTC
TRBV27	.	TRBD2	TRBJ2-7	CASSWTSGAPYEQYF	TGTGCCAGCTCCTGGACTAGCGGGGCCCCCTACGAGCAGTACTTC
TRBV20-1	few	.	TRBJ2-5	CSAPKAGTQETQYF	TGCAGTGCTCCGAAGGCGGGGACCCAAGAGACCCAGTACTTC
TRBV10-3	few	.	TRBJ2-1	CAISSGHQAYNEQFF	TGTGCCATCAGTAGTGGACACCAGGCCTACAATGAGCAGTTCTTC
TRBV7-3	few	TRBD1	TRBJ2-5	CASSLGDRDKTQYF	TGTGCCAGCAGCTTAGGGGACAGGGACAAGACCCAGTACTTC